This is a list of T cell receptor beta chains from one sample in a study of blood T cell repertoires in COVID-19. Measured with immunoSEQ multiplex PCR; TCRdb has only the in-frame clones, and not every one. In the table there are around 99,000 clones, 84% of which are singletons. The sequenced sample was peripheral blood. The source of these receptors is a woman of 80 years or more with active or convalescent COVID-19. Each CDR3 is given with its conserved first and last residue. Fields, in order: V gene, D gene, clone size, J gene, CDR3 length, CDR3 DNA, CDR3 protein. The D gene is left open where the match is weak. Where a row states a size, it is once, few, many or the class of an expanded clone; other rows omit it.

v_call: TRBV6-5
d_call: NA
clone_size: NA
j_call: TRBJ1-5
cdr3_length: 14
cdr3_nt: TGTGCCAGCAGCTCCCTACAGGCGGCTCAGCCCCAGCATTTT
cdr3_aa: CASSSLQAAQPQHF

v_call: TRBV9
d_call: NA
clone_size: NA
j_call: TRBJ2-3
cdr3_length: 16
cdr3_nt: TGTGCCAGCAGCCCCCATGGACTTAGCCACACAGATACGCAGTATTTT
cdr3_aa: CASSPHGLSHTDTQYF

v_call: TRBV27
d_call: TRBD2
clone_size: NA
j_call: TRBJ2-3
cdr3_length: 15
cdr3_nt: TGTGCCAGCAGTTTCAGGACTAGCGGCACAGATACGCAGTATTTT
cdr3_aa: CASSFRTSGTDTQYF

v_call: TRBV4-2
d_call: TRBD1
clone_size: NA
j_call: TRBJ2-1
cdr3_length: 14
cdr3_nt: TGTGCCAGCAGCCTGGGGACAGGCTACAATGAGCAGTTCTTC
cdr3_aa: CASSLGTGYNEQFF

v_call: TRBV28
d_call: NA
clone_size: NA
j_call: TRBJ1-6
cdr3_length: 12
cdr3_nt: TGTGCCAGCAGTTTCTACAGGGAACCCCTCCACTTT
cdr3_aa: CASSFYREPLHF

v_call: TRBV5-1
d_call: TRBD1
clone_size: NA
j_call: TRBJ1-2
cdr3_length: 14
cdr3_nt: TGCGCCAGCAGCTTGAAGAGGGACAGGGACGGCTACACCTTC
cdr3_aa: CASSLKRDRDGYTF

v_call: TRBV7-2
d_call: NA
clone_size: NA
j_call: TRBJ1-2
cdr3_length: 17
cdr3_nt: TGTGCCAGCAGCCCCGGGGGAGCCGGGACGAATATCCATGGCTACACCTTC
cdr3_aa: CASSPGGAGTNIHGYTF

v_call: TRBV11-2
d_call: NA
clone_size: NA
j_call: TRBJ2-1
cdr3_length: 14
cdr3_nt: TGTGCCAGCAGCCCCCCCGGACTATACAATGAGCAGTTCTTC
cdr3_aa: CASSPPGLYNEQFF

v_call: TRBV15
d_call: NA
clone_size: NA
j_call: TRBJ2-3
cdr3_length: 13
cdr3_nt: TGTGCCACCACCCCCAGGGCTCCAGATACGCAGTATTTT
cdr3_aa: CATTPRAPDTQYF

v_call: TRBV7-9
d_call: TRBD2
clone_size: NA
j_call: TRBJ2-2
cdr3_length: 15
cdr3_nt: TGTGCCAGCAGTTCTAGCGGGAGTGGGACCGGGGAGCTGTTTTTT
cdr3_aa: CASSSSGSGTGELFF

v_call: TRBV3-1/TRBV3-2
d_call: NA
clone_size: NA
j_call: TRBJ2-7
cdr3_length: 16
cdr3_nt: TGTGCCAGCAGCCATCCGATCGCTGGGGGGGCTTACGAGCAGTACTTC
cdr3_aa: CASSHPIAGGAYEQYF

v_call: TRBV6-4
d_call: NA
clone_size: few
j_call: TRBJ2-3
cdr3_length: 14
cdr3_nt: TGTGCCAGCAGTGATGGGGGCAGTGCAGATACGCAGTATTTT
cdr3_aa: CASSDGGSADTQYF

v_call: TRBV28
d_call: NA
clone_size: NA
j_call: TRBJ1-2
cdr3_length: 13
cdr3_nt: TGTGCCAGCAGCCTGTCCTTAAACTATGGCTACACCTTC
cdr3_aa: CASSLSLNYGYTF

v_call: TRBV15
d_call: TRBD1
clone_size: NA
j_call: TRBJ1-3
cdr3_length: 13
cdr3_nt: TGTGCCACCACCACAGGGGACGGAAACACCATATATTTT
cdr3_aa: CATTTGDGNTIYF

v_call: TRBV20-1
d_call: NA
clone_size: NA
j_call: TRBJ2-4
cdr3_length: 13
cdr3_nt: TGCAGTGCTCGTGACACTCACAAAAACATTCAGTACTTC
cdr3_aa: CSARDTHKNIQYF

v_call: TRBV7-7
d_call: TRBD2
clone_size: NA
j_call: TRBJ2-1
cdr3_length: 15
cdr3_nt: TGTGCTAGCAGTTACGAAGCGGGATGGGGCAATGAGCAGTTCTTC
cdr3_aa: CASSYEAGWGNEQFF

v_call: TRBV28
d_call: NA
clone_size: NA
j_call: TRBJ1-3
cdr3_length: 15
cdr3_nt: TGTGCCAGCAGTTTATCCGGAATTCTGGAGAACACCATATATTTT
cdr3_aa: CASSLSGILENTIYF

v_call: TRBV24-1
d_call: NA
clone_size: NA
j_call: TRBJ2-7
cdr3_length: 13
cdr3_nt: TGTGCCACCAGTGATTCTCCTAGGGGCGGGCAGTACTTC
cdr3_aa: CATSDSPRGGQYF

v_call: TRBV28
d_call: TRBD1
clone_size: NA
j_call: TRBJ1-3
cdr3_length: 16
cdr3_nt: TGTGCCAGCAGTTATTTTAGGGGGCAGGCTGGAAACACCATATATTTT
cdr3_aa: CASSYFRGQAGNTIYF

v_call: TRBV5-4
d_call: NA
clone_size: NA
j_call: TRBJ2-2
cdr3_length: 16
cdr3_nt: TGTGCCAGCAGCTCGGTAGCGGAGGCGAACACCGGGGAGCTGTTTTTT
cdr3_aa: CASSSVAEANTGELFF

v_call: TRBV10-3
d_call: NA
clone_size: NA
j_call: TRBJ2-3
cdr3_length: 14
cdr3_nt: TGTGCCATCAGTGAGGGCTTCCCCACAGATACGCAGTATTTT
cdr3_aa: CAISEGFPTDTQYF

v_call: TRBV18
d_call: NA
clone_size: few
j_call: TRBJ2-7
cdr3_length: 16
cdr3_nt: TGTGCCAGCTCACCTGGCTCAAGTTCCCGCTCCTACGAGCAGTACTTC
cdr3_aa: CASSPGSSSRSYEQYF

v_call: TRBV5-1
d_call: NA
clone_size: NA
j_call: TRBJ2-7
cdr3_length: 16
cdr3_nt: TGCGCCAGCAGCTTGGCACGACAGGGAGGAACCTACGAGCAGTACTTC
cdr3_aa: CASSLARQGGTYEQYF

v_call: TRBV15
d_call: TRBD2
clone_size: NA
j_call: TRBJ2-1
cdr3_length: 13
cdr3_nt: TGTGCCACCAGCGGACTAGCGGGAGATGAGCAGTTCTTC
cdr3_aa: CATSGLAGDEQFF

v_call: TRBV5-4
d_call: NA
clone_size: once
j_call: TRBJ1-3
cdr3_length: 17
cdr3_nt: TGTGCCAGCAGCCCGACAACCGGACTAGTAAGCGGAAACACCATATATTTT
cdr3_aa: CASSPTTGLVSGNTIYF

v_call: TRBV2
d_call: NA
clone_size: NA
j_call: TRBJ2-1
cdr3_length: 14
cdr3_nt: TGTGCCAGCAACACACCCAACTCCTACAATGAGCAGTTCTTC
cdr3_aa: CASNTPNSYNEQFF

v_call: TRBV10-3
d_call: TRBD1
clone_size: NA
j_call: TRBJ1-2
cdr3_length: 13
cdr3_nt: TGTGCCATCAGCATGGACAGGTTCCATGGCTACACCTTC
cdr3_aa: CAISMDRFHGYTF

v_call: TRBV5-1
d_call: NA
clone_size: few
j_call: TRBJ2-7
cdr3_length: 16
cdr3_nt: TGCGCCAGCAGCTTGGCCGGTCAAGGGGCGGCCTACGAGCAGTACTTC
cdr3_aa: CASSLAGQGAAYEQYF

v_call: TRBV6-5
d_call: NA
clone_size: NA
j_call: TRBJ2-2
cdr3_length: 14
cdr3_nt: TGTGCCAGCAGACACGCCAGAAGGGAGGGGGAGCTGTTTTTT
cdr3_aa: CASRHARREGELFF

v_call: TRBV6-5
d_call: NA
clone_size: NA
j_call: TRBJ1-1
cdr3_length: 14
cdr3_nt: TGTGCCAGCAGTCTTGTGGACACCAACACTGAAGCTTTCTTT
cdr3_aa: CASSLVDTNTEAFF

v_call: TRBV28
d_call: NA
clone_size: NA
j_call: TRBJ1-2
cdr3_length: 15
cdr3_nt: TGTGCCAGCAGAATTCCACAGGCCTCGGGCTATGGCTACACCTTC
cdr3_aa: CASRIPQASGYGYTF

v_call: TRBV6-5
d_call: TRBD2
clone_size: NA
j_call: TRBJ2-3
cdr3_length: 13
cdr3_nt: TGTGCGGCGAAGGTCGGGGGGACAGATACGCAGTATTTT
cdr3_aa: CAAKVGGTDTQYF

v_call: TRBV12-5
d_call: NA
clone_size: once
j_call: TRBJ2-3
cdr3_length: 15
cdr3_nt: TGTGCTAGTGCCCTAGAGGCGGCGAGCACAGATACGCAGTATTTT
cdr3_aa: CASALEAASTDTQYF

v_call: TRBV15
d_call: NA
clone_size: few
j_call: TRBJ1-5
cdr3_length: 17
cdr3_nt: TGTGCCACCAGCGAAAGAAGTGTCAGGGGAAGCAATCAGCCCCAGCATTTT
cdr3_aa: CATSERSVRGSNQPQHF

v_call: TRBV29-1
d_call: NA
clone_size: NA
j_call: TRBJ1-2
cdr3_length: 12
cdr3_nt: TGCAGCGTTGGCGGCCCTAACTATGGCTACACCTTC
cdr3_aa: CSVGGPNYGYTF

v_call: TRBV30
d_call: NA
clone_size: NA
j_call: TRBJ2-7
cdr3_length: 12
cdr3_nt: TGTGCCTGGAGTACAGGGAGCTACGAGCAGTACTTC
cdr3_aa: CAWSTGSYEQYF

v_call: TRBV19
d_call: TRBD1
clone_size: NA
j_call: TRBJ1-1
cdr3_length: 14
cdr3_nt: TGTGCCAGTAGTACAGGGGGCTGGGGCACTGAAGCTTTCTTT
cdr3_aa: CASSTGGWGTEAFF

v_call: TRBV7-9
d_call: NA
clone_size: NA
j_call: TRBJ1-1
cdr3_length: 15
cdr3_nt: TGTGCCAGCAGCCCCCATTACAGGCAGAACACTGAAGCTTTCTTT
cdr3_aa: CASSPHYRQNTEAFF

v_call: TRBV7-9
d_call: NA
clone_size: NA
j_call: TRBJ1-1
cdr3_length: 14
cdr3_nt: TGTGCCAGCAGCTTAGAGGAGGTTTCGGTTGAAGCTTTCTTT
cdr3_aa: CASSLEEVSVEAFF

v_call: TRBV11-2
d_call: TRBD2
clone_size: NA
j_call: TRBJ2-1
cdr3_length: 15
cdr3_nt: TGTGCCAGCAGCCACGCCGGGACTACGTACAATGAGCAGTTCTTC
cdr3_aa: CASSHAGTTYNEQFF

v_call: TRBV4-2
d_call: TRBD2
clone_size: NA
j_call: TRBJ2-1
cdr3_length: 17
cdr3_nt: TGTGCCAGCAGCCAAGATCGAGTCGGGACTAACTACAATGAGCAGTTCTTC
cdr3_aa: CASSQDRVGTNYNEQFF

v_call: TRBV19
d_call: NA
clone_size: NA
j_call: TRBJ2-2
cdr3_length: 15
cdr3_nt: TGTGCCAGTAGTATCATTGACAGCTCCACCGGGGAGCTGTTTTTT
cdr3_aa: CASSIIDSSTGELFF

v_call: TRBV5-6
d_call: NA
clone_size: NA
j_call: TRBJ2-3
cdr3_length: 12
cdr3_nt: TGTGCCAGCAGTCGTTTCCCAGATACGCAGTATTTT
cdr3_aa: CASSRFPDTQYF

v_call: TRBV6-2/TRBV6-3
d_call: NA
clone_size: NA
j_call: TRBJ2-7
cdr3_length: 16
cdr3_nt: TGTGCCAGCAGTTACCACATTCGGGACTTCTCTTACGAGCAGTACTTC
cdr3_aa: CASSYHIRDFSYEQYF

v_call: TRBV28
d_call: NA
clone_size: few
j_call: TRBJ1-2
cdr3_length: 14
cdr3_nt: TGTGCCAGCAGTAGGGGGACAACCCTATATGGCTACACCTTC
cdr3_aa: CASSRGTTLYGYTF

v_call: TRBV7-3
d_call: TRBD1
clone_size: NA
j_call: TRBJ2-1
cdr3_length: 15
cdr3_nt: TGTGCCAGCAGCTTAGACAGGGGAACCTACAATGAGCAGTTCTTC
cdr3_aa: CASSLDRGTYNEQFF

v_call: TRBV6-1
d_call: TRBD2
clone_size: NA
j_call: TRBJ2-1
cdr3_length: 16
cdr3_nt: TGTGCCAGCGGTGGACTAGCGGGAGGATCCTACAATGAGCAGTTCTTC
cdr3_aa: CASGGLAGGSYNEQFF

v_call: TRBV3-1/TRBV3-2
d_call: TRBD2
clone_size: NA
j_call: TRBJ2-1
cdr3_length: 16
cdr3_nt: TGTGCCAGCAGCCAAGATTACGGGAGGGCCTACAATGAGCAGTTCTTC
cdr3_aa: CASSQDYGRAYNEQFF

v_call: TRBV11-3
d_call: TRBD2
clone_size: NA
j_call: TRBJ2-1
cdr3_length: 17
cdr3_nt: TGTGCCAGCAGCCCCCCAAGAGCGGGAGGGGGTATGGATGAGCAGTTCTTC
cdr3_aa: CASSPPRAGGGMDEQFF

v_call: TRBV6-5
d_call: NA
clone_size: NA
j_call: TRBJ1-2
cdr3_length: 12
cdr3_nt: TGTGCCAGCAGTACCAGGGCGTTTGGCTACACCTTC
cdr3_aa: CASSTRAFGYTF

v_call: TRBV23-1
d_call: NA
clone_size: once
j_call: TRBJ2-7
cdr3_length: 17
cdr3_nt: TGCGCCAGCAGTCAATCGAGGGGAGGAAAGTGGTGTTACGAGCAGTACTTC
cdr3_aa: CASSQSRGGKWCYEQYF

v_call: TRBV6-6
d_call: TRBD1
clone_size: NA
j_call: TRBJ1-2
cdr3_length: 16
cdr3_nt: TGTGCCAGCAGTTACCCCGGGACAGGGACTAACTATGGCTACACCTTC
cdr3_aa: CASSYPGTGTNYGYTF

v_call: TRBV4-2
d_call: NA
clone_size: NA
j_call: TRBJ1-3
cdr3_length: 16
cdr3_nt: TGTGCCAGCAGCCAAGTACAGGGAAGCTCTGGAAACACCATATATTTT
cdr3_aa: CASSQVQGSSGNTIYF

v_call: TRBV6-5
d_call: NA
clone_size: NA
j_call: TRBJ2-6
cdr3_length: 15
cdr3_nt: TGTGCCAGCCGTCAGGCCCTTGGTGGGGCCAACGTCCTGACTTTC
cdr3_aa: CASRQALGGANVLTF

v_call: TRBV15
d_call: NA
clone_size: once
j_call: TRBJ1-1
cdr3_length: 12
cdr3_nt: TGTGCCACCAGCAGAGAGTTTTCGGAAGCTTTCTTT
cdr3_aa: CATSREFSEAFF

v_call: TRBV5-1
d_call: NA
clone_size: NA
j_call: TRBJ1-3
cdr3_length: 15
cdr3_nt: TGCGCCAGCAGCTTAAGTGGCATTGCTGGAAACACCATATATTTT
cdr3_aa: CASSLSGIAGNTIYF

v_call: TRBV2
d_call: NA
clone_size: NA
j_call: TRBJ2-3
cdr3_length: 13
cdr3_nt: TGTGCCAGTTATCGGTTCCCCACAGATACGCAGTATTTT
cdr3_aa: CASYRFPTDTQYF